These T cell receptor beta chains were read from a single sample in a study of PD-1 blockade in classical Hodgkin lymphoma. TCRdb's copy holds only in-frame clones and misses some; the assay was immunoSEQ multiplex PCR. The sample has 20,000 to 30,000 clones; less than 95% are singletons. The source material was CD4+ T cells from blood. These receptors all stem from a human donor with classical Hodgkin lymphoma. Each CDR3 is given with its conserved first and last residue. A D gene is named only where the DNA matches it firmly. Clone size, where shown, is once, few, many, or a class for clones that have expanded.

V	size	D	J	DNA	CDR3
TRBV18	-	-	TRBJ2-5	TGTGCCAGCTCACCTCCCCTAGCGATACCCCAGGAGACCCAGTACTTC	CASSPPLAIPQETQYF
TRBV6-5	-	TRBD1	TRBJ1-1	TGTGCCAGCATCGGGACAGTGGGTGAAGCTTTCTTT	CASIGTVGEAFF
TRBV9	-	TRBD2	TRBJ2-3	TGTGCCAGCAGCGTACGGGACTACCCTGTGGGCAAGGGAACGCAGTATTTT	CASSVRDYPVGKGTQYF
TRBV7-5	-	-	TRBJ2-2	TGTGCCAGAAGCCCCACCGGGACAGCGGCCGGGGAGCTGTTTTTT	CARSPTGTAAGELFF
TRBV5-1	-	-	TRBJ2-1	TGCGCCAGCAGCCTAGCCGGGGGCCGCCTAGAGGATGAGCAGTTCTTC	CASSLAGGRLEDEQFF
TRBV19	-	-	TRBJ2-5	TGTGCCAGTAGCGCCCGGGACGGAACGAAAGAGACCCAGTACTTC	CASSARDGTKETQYF
TRBV6-5	-	TRBD1	TRBJ2-7	TGTGCCAGCAGTCGAGCCGGGACAGGGATCCACGAGCAGTACTTC	CASSRAGTGIHEQYF
TRBV7-2	-	-	TRBJ2-1	TGTGCCAGCAGCTTATCCCAGGGCTGGGATGAGCAGTTCTTC	CASSLSQGWDEQFF
TRBV7-8	once	-	TRBJ1-1	TGTGCCAGCAGCTTAGAGGTCTTCACTGAAGCTTTCTTT	CASSLEVFTEAFF
TRBV7-4	-	TRBD2	TRBJ2-1	TGTGCCAGCAGCTTTAGCGGGGGGGCTTACAATGAGCAGTTCTTC	CASSFSGGAYNEQFF
TRBV9	-	-	TRBJ1-2	TGTGCCAGCAGCCCACAGAGGGTTGACTATGGCTACACCTTC	CASSPQRVDYGYTF
TRBV2	-	-	TRBJ1-2	TGTGCCAGCAGTACCCTGAGTATTTTCTATGGCTACACCTTC	CASSTLSIFYGYTF
TRBV19	-	-	TRBJ1-5	TGTGCCAGTAGTATAGATCAGGTCACGAATCAGCCCCAGCATTTT	CASSIDQVTNQPQHF
TRBV18	few	TRBD1	TRBJ1-1	TGTGCCAGCTCACCCTTATACAGGGGATTGGGCACTGAAGCTTTCTTT	CASSPLYRGLGTEAFF
TRBV2	-	-	TRBJ1-4	TGTGCCAGCAGATGGACCGTGAGCGGAAAACTGTTTTTT	CASRWTVSGKLFF
TRBV11-2	once	TRBD2	TRBJ2-7	TGTGCCAGCTCAACCGGGACTAGGCTTGGCGAGCAGTACTTC	CASSTGTRLGEQYF
TRBV6-5	-	TRBD1	TRBJ1-3	TGTGCCAGCAGACCAGGGGGCTCTGGAAACACCATATATTTT	CASRPGGSGNTIYF
TRBV20-1	-	-	TRBJ2-1	TGCAGAGCCAGGGGAAATGAGCAGTTCTTC	CRARGNEQFF
TRBV7-9	-	-	TRBJ1-3	TGTGCCAGCAGCTTAGCTCGGGGACCGTCTACTGGAAACACCATATATTTT	CASSLARGPSTGNTIYF
TRBV18	-	-	TRBJ2-3	TGTGCCAGCTCACCAAGGAGGGGGCAAACAGATACGCAGTATTTT	CASSPRRGQTDTQYF
TRBV5-1	-	TRBD2	TRBJ2-5	TGCGCCAGCAGCTTGTTACTAGCGGGGGGCCAAGAGACCCAGTACTTC	CASSLLLAGGQETQYF
TRBV28	-	-	TRBJ1-2	TGTGCCAGCAGGCAGGGTTACGGCTATGGCTACACCTTC	CASRQGYGYGYTF
TRBV5-8	-	-	TRBJ1-2	TGTGCCAGCAGCCAAGACAGTTCATATGGCTACACCTTC	CASSQDSSYGYTF
TRBV4-2	-	TRBD2	TRBJ2-5	TGTGCCAGCAGCCAAGGTTCTGCCGCGGGTAGCGGGGCCGGGGAGACCCAGTACTTC	CASSQGSAAGSGAGETQYF
TRBV2	-	-	TRBJ2-7	TGTGCCAGCAGTAACGTAGGGGACTACGAGCAGTACTTC	CASSNVGDYEQYF
TRBV5-1	-	-	TRBJ1-5	TGCGCCAGCAGCTTGGAAGGTTATAGCAATCAGCCCCAGCATTTT	CASSLEGYSNQPQHF
TRBV10-1	-	-	TRBJ2-7	TGCGCCAGCAGTGAGTCAGGGGCCTACGAGCAGTACTTC	CASSESGAYEQYF
TRBV7-3	-	TRBD1	TRBJ1-2	TGTGCCAGCAGTTTACAGGGGGGTAACTATGGCTACACCTTC	CASSLQGGNYGYTF
TRBV2	-	TRBD2	TRBJ2-7	TGTGCCAGCAAGCGGGGGGCAGGGAGGTCCTACGAGCAGTACTTC	CASKRGAGRSYEQYF
TRBV4-3	-	TRBD1	TRBJ1-2	TGCGCCAGCAGCCATGCCCGCCAGGGGGGCTATGGCTACACCTTC	CASSHARQGGYGYTF
TRBV7-9	-	-	TRBJ2-1	TGTGCCAGCAGCCTCGACGGTAATGAGCAGTTCTTC	CASSLDGNEQFF
TRBV19	-	-	TRBJ2-6	TGTGCCAGTAGTAAGATGGTCTCTGGGGCCAACGTCCTGACTTTC	CASSKMVSGANVLTF
TRBV2	-	TRBD2	TRBJ2-4	TGTGCCAGCAGTGAAACCGCTAGCGGGGGGTCGACCGTGACACTAGCCAAAAACATTCAGTACTTC	CASSETASGGSTVTLAKNIQYF
TRBV18	-	-	TRBJ1-5	TGTGCCAGCTCACCTACGGGGGGCAATCAGCCCCAGCATTTT	CASSPTGGNQPQHF